Presented here are 25 T cell receptor beta chains from one specimen sequenced in a study of blood T cell repertoires in COVID-19. The protocol was immunoSEQ multiplex PCR, while the TCRdb copy is restricted to in-frame clones and leaves out a portion. The sample lists 150,000 to 200,000 clones; roughly 85% were seen once. The material sequenced was peripheral blood. The receptors were sampled from a woman aged 45-59 years with COVID-19, enrolled during active disease.

The J gene is TRBJ2-3, the V gene TRBV30, with TRBD2 identical over 14 bases. The CDR3 extends over 17 amino acids. Germline loops: CDR1 GTSNPN, CDR2 SVGIG (reference sequence). Unmatched junction bases numbered 6, after V lost 0 bases and J lost 4 bases. The CDR3 sequence: CAWSVRRLAGGADTQYF. DNA for the CDR3: TGTGCCTGGAGTGTACGCCGACTAGCGGGGGGGGCAGATACGCAGTATTTT.

V gene TRBV4-2 combines with J gene TRBJ1-2; 9 bases fit TRBD1. The V segment lost 1 base and the J segment 3 bases; nucleotides outside the gene matches: 6. This CDR3 spans 16 amino acids. Germline assignment: CDR1 LGHNA and CDR2 YNFKEQ. CDR3 DNA sequence: TGTGCCAGCAGCCAAGTACCGGGACAGGGCGACTATGGCTACACCTTC. It specifies CASSQVPGQGDYGYTF.

This clone was seen a few times. The chain recombines TRBV6-5 with TRBJ1-2; possible D gene TRBD1, 6 bases. This CDR3 contains 16 residues. From germline, CDR1 is MNHEY and CDR2 SVGAGI. V was clipped by 0 bases and J by 5 bases, with 16 bases between them. CDR3 loop: CASSYSQVNRVYGYTF. Here the CDR3 DNA reads TGTGCCAGCAGTTACTCCCAAGTCAACAGGGTATATGGCTACACCTTC.

This clone was detected a few times. The chain is built from TRBV7-9 and TRBJ2-7; 8 bases line up with TRBD1. V lost 4 bases, J lost 2 bases, and 10 bases stayed unmatched. The CDR3 consists of 16 residues. Germline CDR1 and CDR2: SEHNR and FQNEAQ (reference sequence). CDR3: CASSSTLQGGPYEQYF. In DNA form, the CDR3 reads TGTGCCAGCAGCTCCACACTACAGGGGGGTCCCTACGAGCAGTACTTC.

The V and J genes are TRBV25-1 and TRBJ2-7, with a possible D match to TRBD1 (6 bases). V was cut by 4 bases and J by 2 bases, with 9 bases left in between. CDR3 length: 13 amino acids. The germline V gene encodes CDR1 MGHDK and CDR2 SYGVNS. In DNA, the CDR3 is TGTGCCAGCAGTGCCCAGGGGACCTACGAGCAGTACTTC. Protein sequence: CASSAQGTYEQYF.

The CDR3 DNA reads as TGTGCCACCAGCAGAGATTCTTCTAGACAGGGTGAGCAAGAGACCCAGTACTTC. Residues: CATSRDSSRQGEQETQYF. The J gene is TRBJ2-5, the V gene TRBV15; TRBD1 matches 7 bases. The CDR3 totals 18 residues. Germline CDR1 reads LNHNV; CDR2 reads YYDKDF (reference sequence). The junction had 12 bases not matched to a gene; V was cut back by 0 bases and J by 2 bases. Combining the CDR3 with reference TRBV15 and TRBJ2-5 gives the whole variable domain DAMVIQNPRYQVTQFGKPVTLSCSQTLNHNVMYWYQQKSSQAPKLLFHYYDKDFNNEADTPDNFQSRRPNTSFCFLDIRSPGLGDTAMYLCATSRDSSRQGEQETQYFGPGTRLLVL.

J is TRBJ2-4 and V is TRBV6-5; TRBD1 matches at 10 bases. The CDR3 spans 14 residues. Per the germline V gene, CDR1 is MNHEY and CDR2 is SVGAGI. The trim removed 10 bases at V and 4 bases at J, leaving 7 bases unmatched. In DNA, the CDR3 is TGTGCCACCACCCCGGGACAGGGGAAAAACATTCAGTACTTC. This codes for CATTPGQGKNIQYF.

This chain uses TRBV18 with TRBJ1-5; 7 bases are a match to TRBD1. The junction had 2 bases not matched to a gene; V was cut back by 1 base and J by 5 bases. Per the germline V gene, CDR1 is KGHSH and CDR2 is LQKENI. The CDR3 extends over 14 amino acids. Here the CDR3 DNA reads TGTGCCAGCTCACCACAGGGGGCGGATCAGCCCCAGCATTTT. Its protein is CASSPQGADQPQHF.

V is TRBV10-2 and J is TRBJ2-7, with no clear D. The CDR3 sequence is 12 residues long. The germline V gene encodes CDR1 WSHSY and CDR2 SAAADI. V dropped 7 bases and J dropped 0 bases, with 7 bases sitting between them. The CDR3 region is CASKNSSYEQYF. The CDR3 DNA reads as TGCGCCAGCAAAAATAGCTCCTACGAGCAGTACTTC.

This clone was counted only a few times. The gene calls are TRBV11-2 and TRBJ1-6; possibly TRBD1 for D (5 bases). This CDR3 has 14 amino acids. Germline V gene sequence: CDR1 SGHAT, CDR2 FQNNGV. The ends were cut back, 3 bases at V and 7 bases at J, with 10 bases in the middle. In DNA form, the CDR3 reads TGTGCCAGCAGCTTCTCGGGGGAGAATTCACCCCTCCACTTT. As protein: CASSFSGENSPLHF.

The J gene is TRBJ1-6, the V gene TRBV7-3; 7 nucleotides agree with TRBD1. The trim removed 5 bases at V and 0 bases at J, leaving 7 bases unmatched. The CDR3 length is 17 residues. Germline CDR1 SGHTA, CDR2 FQGTGA. The CDR3 nucleotides read TGTGCCAGCAGCCAGGGACAGCTCAGCTCCTATAATTCACCCCTCCACTTT. Residues: CASSQGQLSSYNSPLHF.

The rearrangement uses TRBV28 and TRBJ2-1; D may be TRBD2 (7 bases). CDR1 is MDHEN and CDR2 is SYDVKM in the germline V gene. The CDR3 contains 18 residues. Trimming removed 4 bases from V and 2 bases from J, with 21 bases in between. CDR3 sequence (DNA): TGTGCCAGCAGTTCGGTTGGGGGGGGCCAGGGAACCTACAATGAGCAGTTCTTC. The encoded protein is CASSSVGGGQGTYNEQFF.

This clone is a singleton in its sample. This chain joins TRBV5-1 and TRBJ2-3; D gene uncertain. V lost 0 bases and J 3 bases, leaving 8 bases between the germline ends. The CDR3 extends over 14 amino acids. Germline V gene lookup returns CDR1 SGHRS and CDR2 YFSETQ. Here the CDR3 reads CASSLGRSTDTQYF. Here the CDR3 DNA reads TGCGCCAGCAGCTTGGGTAGGAGTACAGATACGCAGTATTTT.

The gene calls are TRBV7-2 and TRBJ1-3, with D perhaps matching TRBD1 (5 bases). V lost 6 bases and J lost 8, with 23 bases in between. The length of the CDR3 is 16 residues. Germline values: CDR1 SGHTA, CDR2 FQGNSA. CDR3 sequence: CASRKPGLKPIDTIYF. CDR3 DNA: TGTGCCAGCAGAAAGCCAGGGCTAAAACCTATAGACACCATATATTTT.

The gene calls are TRBV5-1 and TRBJ1-2; 7 bases are shared with TRBD1. After removal of 6 bases from V and 5 bases from J, the junction contained 10 bases not matched to a gene. Germline lookup yields CDR1 SGHRS and CDR2 YFSETQ. CDR3 size: 14 residues. The DNA for the CDR3 is TGCGCCAGCAATACCGGGACAGCGGATTATGGCTACACCTTC. Protein sequence: CASNTGTADYGYTF.

V is TRBV6-5 and J is TRBJ2-1; 10 bases align to TRBD2. The J segment lost 0 bases and the V segment lost 6 bases, leaving 2 bases of the junction unmatched. This CDR3 is built from 15 residues. From germline, CDR1 is MNHEY and CDR2 SVGAGI. This chain's CDR3 is CASSERGGSYNEQFF. The DNA of the CDR3 is TGTGCCAGCAGCGAGCGGGGGGGCTCCTACAATGAGCAGTTCTTC.

This clone appeared a few times. The chain couples TRBV6-2 or TRBV6-3 to TRBJ2-7, with D possibly being TRBD2 (6 bases). With 4 bases removed from V and 0 bases from J, the gap between germline ends came to 13 bases. CDR1 is MNHEY and CDR2 is SVGEGT in the germline V gene. The CDR3 is 15 residues long. The CDR3, as DNA: TGTGCCAGCAGTTGGGGCGGGACCAGCTCCTACGAGCAGTACTTC. This sequence encodes CASSWGGTSSYEQYF.

This chain connects TRBV5-7 to TRBJ2-5; 7 bases match TRBD1. TRBV5-7 is recorded as an ORF, its role being uncertain. V lost 4 bases and J lost 0; bases outside the gene matches: 6. The CDR3 extends over 15 amino acids. CDR3 bases: TGTGCCAGCAGCCCGCTGGGACAGTACCAAGAGACCCAGTACTTC. Translating it yields CASSPLGQYQETQYF.

The V gene is TRBV6-5, the J gene TRBJ2-1; the D gene is possibly TRBD1 (6 bases). Germline values: CDR1 MNHEY, CDR2 SVGAGI. The V end lost 4 bases, the J end lost 9 bases, and 19 bases lay between the germline ends. There are 15 residues in the CDR3. CDR3 sequence: CASSSAQGPRSEQFF. The CDR3 DNA follows: TGTGCCAGCAGTTCAGCCCAGGGGCCGCGTAGTGAGCAGTTCTTC.

The chain joins TRBV6-2 or TRBV6-3 to TRBJ2-3; TRBD2 aligns across 12 bases. The CDR3 sequence is 16 residues long. Germline trimming cut 5 bases from V and 6 bases from J; bases unmatched to any gene: 9. Looked up from germline, CDR1 is MNHEY and CDR2 is SVGEGT. The CDR3 here is CASSALLAGGLDTQYF. As DNA, the CDR3 is TGTGCCAGCAGTGCATTACTAGCGGGGGGCCTGGATACGCAGTATTTT.

This clone was seen a single time. J is TRBJ2-6 and V is TRBV5-4; 9 bases match TRBD1. V gave up 3 bases and J gave up 2 bases; unmatched junction bases: 6. Germline-derived CDR1 and CDR2 are SGHNT and YYREEE (reference sequence). This CDR3 comprises 17 residues. The CDR3 DNA follows: TGTGCCAGCAGCTCCGGGACAGGGAGTCCTGGGGCCAACGTCCTGACTTTC. Translated: CASSSGTGSPGANVLTF.

The V and J genes are TRBV5-6 and TRBJ1-2; D gene uncertain. CDR1 and CDR2 (germline): SGHDT, YYEEEE. This CDR3 comprises 13 residues. Trimming shortened V by 4 bases and J by 2 bases, and 9 bases separated the two germline ends. The CDR3: CASSRASNYGYTF. DNA for the CDR3: TGTGCCAGCAGCCGCGCATCCAACTATGGCTACACCTTC.

This clone was found once. The CDR3 protein is CASSYPSRTGSYNEQFF. The CDR3, as DNA: TGTGCCAGCAGTTATCCAAGCCGGACAGGGTCCTACAATGAGCAGTTCTTC. The rearrangement uses TRBV6-2 or TRBV6-3 and TRBJ2-1; 8 bases agree with TRBD1. Germline trimming cut 3 bases from V and 1 base from J; bases unmatched to any gene: 8. The CDR3 extends over 17 amino acids. The V gene's germline CDR1 is MNHEY and CDR2 SVGEGT.

This chain connects TRBV21-1 to TRBJ2-7; TRBD1, the table's D call, lacks a check against the DNA. TRBV21-1 is shown as a pseudogene. The CDR3 runs 17 residues. The CDR3 is CASSKSHPGTGAYEQYF. For the CDR3, the DNA is TGTGCCAGCAGCAAATCGCACCCCGGGACAGGCGCCTACGAGCAGTACTTC.

CDR3 nucleotide sequence: TGCGCCAGCAGCTTGGGGGACAGGAGAGGGACTGAAGCTTTCTTT. Its translation is CASSLGDRRGTEAFF. This rearrangement joins TRBV5-1 to TRBJ1-1; 8 bases map to TRBD1. This CDR3 contains 15 residues. After removal of 0 bases from V and 5 bases from J, the junction contained 6 bases not matched to a gene. CDR1 is SGHRS, CDR2 YFSETQ, per germline.